The 20 T cell receptor beta chains presented below share a single source sample, sequenced in a study of T cells in Graves' hyperthyroidism and ophthalmopathy. Template material for amplifying TCR beta CDR3 regions consisted of RNA transcripts. Carried out on the TCR CDR3, a first-round RT-PCR used the HTBI primer set. MiXCR, applied by TCRdb to the multiplex PCR reads, yields one record per CDR3 protein. The table has about 400,000 distinct CDR3 sequences, 15% to 17% seen once. Sequences were obtained from blood. These receptors were taken from a woman aged 18-29 years with Graves' hyperthyroidism.

Many counts were recorded for this clonotype. The rearrangement links TRBV12-5 to TRBJ2-1, with TRBD1 matching 9 bases. J gave up 1 base and V 2 bases, and 9 bases lay outside the gene matches. Germline V gene sequence: CDR1 LGHNT, CDR2 FRNRAP. The length of the CDR3 is 18 residues. The CDR3 is CASGLRPLDRGSYNEQFF. CDR3 sequence (DNA): TGTGCTAGTGGTTTGCGACCCTTGGACAGGGGTTCCTACAATGAGCAGTTCTTC.

This sequence joins TRBV30 and TRBJ2-2; D not resolved. The CDR3 spans 12 residues. From germline, CDR1 is GTSNPN and CDR2 SVGIG (reference sequence). The CDR3 here is CAFYPAPGELFF. CDR3 nucleotides: TGTGCTTTCTATCCGGCCCCCGGGGAGCTGTTTTTT.

This clonotype was picked up many times. The V call is TRBV11-2, the J call TRBJ1-6, with no clear D. V was shortened by 5 bases and J by 7 bases, with 12 bases between the two germline ends. This CDR3 is 14 amino acids long. Germline V gives CDR1 SGHAT, CDR2 FQNNGV. This CDR3 is CASSLQSRNSPLHF. CDR3 coding DNA: TGTGCCAGCAGCCTACAATCACGGAATTCACCCCTCCACTTT.

The sample holds many counts of this clonotype. This chain joins TRBV11-3 and TRBJ2-1; perhaps TRBD1 as D (5 bases). Trimming cost V 5 bases and J 0 bases, with 17 bases left between them. This CDR3 has 17 amino acids. The germline V gene encodes CDR1 SGHNT and CDR2 YENEEA. DNA for the CDR3: TGTGCCAGCAGCCGGACACGTTTAAAGAGCTCCTACAATGAGCAGTTCTTC. Translated: CASSRTRLKSSYNEQFF.

This clonotype was seen many times. The rearrangement joins TRBV7-8 to TRBJ2-1; D is ambiguous. The CDR3 loop spans 14 amino acids. The V gene's germline CDR1 is SGHVS and CDR2 FQNEAQ. Trimming pared 4 bases from V and 7 bases from J, leaving 14 bases between. The DNA for the CDR3 is TGTGCCAGCAGCTCGCTAGGTCGAAGGAATGAGCAGTTCTTC. Its protein is CASSSLGRRNEQFF.

This clonotype was detected ten times or more. The V gene is TRBV20-1, the J gene TRBJ1-5, with a weak D call TRBD1 (5 bases). CDR3 size: 15 residues. CDR1 DFQATT and CDR2 SNEGSKA come from the germline V gene (reference sequence). Deletions cut 1 base from V and 1 base from J, with 11 bases between. CDR3 region: CSARGGRGSNQPQHF. CDR3 nucleotides: TGCAGTGCTAGAGGGGGTAGGGGCAGCAATCAGCCCCAGCATTTT.

This clonotype came up many times. V gene TRBV19 combines with J gene TRBJ1-5; 7 nucleotides line up with TRBD1. Looked up from germline, CDR1 is LNHDA and CDR2 is SQIVND (reference sequence). The CDR3 runs 14 residues. Trimming cost V 4 bases and J 7 bases; bases outside gene matches: 7. For the CDR3, the DNA is TGTGCCAGTAGTAAAGACAGGGTAAACCAGCCCCAGCATTTT. It translates to CASSKDRVNQPQHF.

This clonotype was counted many times. The chain carries TRBV12-3 or TRBV12-4 and TRBJ2-7; 11 positions agree with TRBD2. The V segment lost 5 bases and the J segment 4 bases; nucleotides outside the gene matches: 4. The CDR3 sequence is 14 residues long. DNA for the CDR3: TGTGCCAGCAGTATAGGACTAGCGGGTTACGAGCAGTACTTC. As protein: CASSIGLAGYEQYF.

This clonotype was seen repeatedly, ten times or more. The V and J genes are TRBV28 and TRBJ1-5; 7 bases fit TRBD1. In germline, CDR1 is MDHEN, CDR2 SYDVKM. V was clipped by 1 base and J by 6 bases; unmatched bases: 9. The CDR3 sequence is 16 residues long. The CDR3 nucleotides are TGTGCCAGCAGTTTATCTGTGTTTGAGGGGGCTCAGCCCCAGCATTTT. It codes for CASSLSVFEGAQPQHF.

This clonotype was seen ten or more times. The rearrangement links TRBV2 to TRBJ1-4; 11 bases fit TRBD1. This CDR3 spans 16 amino acids. V lost 6 bases and J lost 5; bases outside the gene matches: 8. Germline values: CDR1 SNHLY, CDR2 FYNNEI. The CDR3 nucleotides read TGTGCCAGCAGACCTAGGACAGGGGGCTCAAATGAAAAACTGTTTTTT. Protein: CASRPRTGGSNEKLFF.

The chain couples TRBV4-2 to TRBJ1-2, with D possibly matching TRBD1 (5 bases). The CDR3 sequence is 16 residues long. From germline, CDR1 is LGHNA and CDR2 YNFKEQ. V was cut by 4 bases and J by 6 bases, with 21 bases left in between. The CDR3 spells CASSPEARGHGHGYTF. In nucleotides, the CDR3 is TGTGCCAGCAGCCCGGAGGCAAGGGGCCATGGCCATGGCTACACCTTC.

Ten or more counts support this clonotype. The chain employs TRBV20-1 and TRBJ2-7; D possibly corresponds to TRBD1 (6 bases). The CDR3 runs to 14 residues. V lost 6 bases, J lost 0 bases, and 15 bases lay in between. Germline V gene sequence: CDR1 DFQATT, CDR2 SNEGSKA (reference sequence). Written as DNA, the CDR3 is TGCAGTGCGAGTGGCCGGGACACCTCCTACGAGCAGTACTTC. It encodes CSASGRDTSYEQYF.

This clonotype has at least ten counts. This chain joins TRBV20-1 and TRBJ2-3, with 12 nucleotides matching TRBD2. V trimming: 0 bases; J trimming: 3 bases; junction bases outside the gene matches: 7. The V gene's germline CDR1 is DFQATT and CDR2 SNEGSKA (reference sequence). This CDR3 is built from 17 residues. CDR3: CSARDALAGGRTDTQYF. Written as DNA, the CDR3 is TGCAGTGCTAGAGATGCACTAGCGGGGGGACGGACAGATACGCAGTATTTT.

This clonotype was detected ten times or more. The J gene is TRBJ2-3, the V gene TRBV2; D call uncertain. V was cut by 4 bases and J by 2 bases, with 10 bases left in between. The CDR3 is 14 amino acids. Looked up from germline, CDR1 is SNHLY and CDR2 is FYNNEI. CDR3 DNA sequence: TGTGCCAGCAGTGGACGGATCTACACAGATACGCAGTATTTT. Its protein product is CASSGRIYTDTQYF.

The genes are TRBV27 and TRBJ2-3; the match to TRBD2 covers 9 bases. Germline-derived CDR1 and CDR2 are MNHEY and SMNVEV (reference sequence). J gave up 3 bases and V 2 bases, and 6 bases lay outside the gene matches. The CDR3 totals 16 residues. The CDR3 reads CASSLRGRGFTDTQYF. In DNA, the CDR3 is TGTGCCAGCAGTTTACGCGGGAGGGGGTTTACAGATACGCAGTATTTT.

This clonotype was counted a few times. The gene calls are TRBV6-1 and TRBJ1-1; D is ambiguous. Trimming took 9 bases from V and 5 from J, leaving 13 bases between them. The germline V gene encodes CDR1 MNHNS and CDR2 SASEGT. This CDR3 is 12 amino acids long. Written as DNA, the CDR3 is TGTGCCAGTAAAGGCGGGGTGACTGAAGCTTTCTTT. Translated, it gives CASKGGVTEAFF.

The V call is TRBV5-4, the J call TRBJ2-5; no clear D. V was clipped by 4 bases and J by 3 bases, with 7 bases between them. In germline, CDR1 is SGHNT, CDR2 YYREEE (reference sequence). The length of the CDR3 is 12 residues. CDR3 DNA: TGTGCCAGCAGCCCTAACAAAGAGACCCAGTACTTC. Protein: CASSPNKETQYF.

This clonotype was detected ten times or more. V usage is TRBV29-1 and J usage is TRBJ1-1; D unclear. The CDR3 length is 12 residues. From germline, CDR1 is SQVTM and CDR2 ANQGSEA. V lost 4 bases, J lost 0 bases, and 6 bases lay in between. CDR3 loop: CSVVGMNTEAFF. In DNA, the CDR3 is TGCAGCGTTGTCGGCATGAACACTGAAGCTTTCTTT.

This chain uses TRBV6-1 with TRBJ1-3; a possible D gene is TRBD1 (5 bases). The V gene's germline CDR1 is MNHNS and CDR2 SASEGT. The germline V and J ends were trimmed by 8 bases and 4 bases, with 15 bases remaining between them. The length of the CDR3 is 14 residues. The chain's CDR3 is CASGRQRGGNTIYF. DNA for the CDR3: TGTGCCAGCGGGAGGCAGAGGGGAGGAAACACCATATATTTT.

There are many counts of this clonotype. The chain recombines TRBV11-2 with TRBJ2-7; D gene ambiguous. The germline V gene has CDR1 SGHAT and CDR2 FQNNGV. The V end was cut by 1 base, the J end by 7 bases, with 14 bases between. The CDR3 loop spans 14 amino acids. Here the CDR3 DNA reads TGTGCCAGCAGCTTAGTTGCCCGTAATGGGGAGCAGTACTTC. Amino acids: CASSLVARNGEQYF.